This is a list of T cell receptor beta chains from one sample in a study of CD8 T cells in Susac syndrome. TCRdb re-called the immunoSEQ multiplex PCR reads with MiXCR, one entry per CDR3 protein. The repertoire holds some 99,000 distinct CDR3 sequences, with approximately 96% as singletons. Sequenced sample: CD4+ T cells from PBMCs. All receptors come from a human donor in good health. Each CDR3 is given with its conserved first and last residue. The order of the fields is clone size, D gene, J gene, V gene, CDR3 protein, CDR3 DNA. The D gene is left open where the match is weak. Size is stated for part of the rows, as once, few or many counts, or as a class when the clone is expanded.

>-|TRBD1|TRBJ1-2|TRBV7-9
CASSSGQGALFYGYTF
TGTGCCAGCAGCTCCGGACAGGGGGCGTTATTCTATGGCTACACCTTC
>-|-|TRBJ1-1|TRBV23-1
CASSQPTPRGNTEAFF
TGCGCCAGCAGTCAACCCACCCCGCGGGGGAACACTGAAGCTTTCTTT
>-|TRBD1|TRBJ1-2|TRBV3-1
CASSPTAGTVYSTF
TGTGCCAGCAGCCCCACGGCGGGGACAGTGTATTCCACCTTC
>-|TRBD1|TRBJ2-7|TRBV12-3/TRBV12-4
CASSLLRDRGGEQYF
TGTGCCAGCAGTTTGCTGCGGGACAGGGGCGGGGAGCAGTACTTC
>-|-|TRBJ2-7|TRBV29-1
CSASRDLYEQYF
TGCAGCGCCTCCCGGGACCTCTACGAGCAGTACTTC
>once|TRBD1|TRBJ1-6|TRBV3-1
CASSQEGIRTGSSPLHF
TGTGCCAGCAGCCAAGAAGGGATCAGGACAGGGTCCTCACCCCTCCACTTT
>-|-|TRBJ2-5|TRBV5-1
CASSLRSLGAQETQYF
TGCGCCAGCAGCCTACGATCCCTGGGGGCCCAAGAGACCCAGTACTTC
>-|TRBD2|TRBJ2-3|TRBV7-9
CASSSLGRGTDTQYF
TGTGCCAGCAGTTCCCTTGGGAGGGGCACAGATACGCAGTATTTT
>once|-|TRBJ2-3|TRBV20-1
CSAFDRQIHTDTQYF
TGCAGTGCTTTCGATCGACAGATTCACACAGATACGCAGTATTTT
>few|-|TRBJ2-7|TRBV6-2/TRBV6-3
CASRIDRSSYEQYF
TGTGCCAGCAGAATCGACCGTAGCTCCTACGAGCAGTACTTC
>-|TRBD1|TRBJ1-1|TRBV5-1
CASSSFLDRGSTEAFF
TGCGCCAGCAGCTCGTTCCTCGACAGGGGTAGCACTGAAGCTTTCTTT
>-|TRBD1|TRBJ2-5|TRBV2
CASSYTGGGETQYF
TGTGCCAGCAGTTATACAGGGGGCGGAGAGACCCAGTACTTC
>-|-|TRBJ2-1|TRBV18
CASSPVGGSYNEQFF
TGTGCCAGCTCACCAGTAGGGGGCTCCTACAATGAGCAGTTCTTC
>-|TRBD1|TRBJ2-6|TRBV18
CASSPLGQGAAGANVLTF
TGTGCCAGCTCACCACTCGGACAGGGGGCTGCTGGGGCCAACGTCCTGACTTTC
>-|-|TRBJ2-3|TRBV5-1
CASSPRPRRDTQYF
TGCGCCAGCAGTCCCAGACCCCGGCGAGATACGCAGTATTTT
>-|-|TRBJ2-7|TRBV5-1
CASSPTEGEQYF
TGCGCCAGCAGCCCGACGGAGGGCGAGCAGTACTTC
>-|TRBD1|TRBJ2-7|TRBV14
CASSRTRGSEQYF
TGTGCCAGCAGCCGAACCAGGGGGAGCGAGCAGTACTTC
>once|-|TRBJ2-5|TRBV29-1
CSVARTVQETQYF
TGCAGCGTTGCTCGGACAGTTCAAGAGACCCAGTACTTC
>-|-|TRBJ1-1|TRBV7-3
CASSLNQVNTEAFF
TGTGCCAGCAGCTTGAATCAGGTGAACACTGAAGCTTTCTTT
>-|TRBD2|TRBJ2-2|TRBV24-1
CATSDPGTSGKSGELFF
TGTGCCACCAGTGATCCCGGGACTAGCGGAAAGAGCGGGGAGCTGTTTTTT
>-|-|TRBJ1-5|TRBV24-1
CATSDSTFPQHF
TGTGCCACCAGTGATTCGACATTCCCCCAGCATTTT
>-|-|TRBJ2-7|TRBV29-1
CSVSRGSYEQYF
TGCAGCGTAAGCAGGGGCTCCTACGAGCAGTACTTC
>-|-|TRBJ2-7|TRBV5-6
CASSPMRTTREYF
TGTGCCAGCAGCCCCATGCGTACAACAAGGGAGTACTTC
>once|-|TRBJ2-7|TRBV5-1
CASSKNQGDEQYF
TGCGCCAGCAGCAAAAATCAGGGAGACGAGCAGTACTTC
>-|-|TRBJ1-5|TRBV2
CASSERHGNQPQHF
TGTGCCAGCAGTGAACGACACGGCAATCAGCCCCAGCATTTT
>-|-|TRBJ2-7|TRBV10-3
CAIRVGEEQYF
TGTGCCATCCGAGTGGGGGAGGAGCAGTACTTC
>-|-|TRBJ2-7|TRBV7-6
CASSLALQSYEQYF
TGTGCCAGCAGCTTAGCGCTCCAGTCCTACGAGCAGTACTTC
>-|-|TRBJ2-5|TRBV3-1
CASSQSTGSRQQETQYF
TGTGCCAGCAGCCAATCGACCGGGAGCCGACAGCAAGAGACCCAGTACTTC
>-|-|TRBJ1-3|TRBV6-5
CASSYGAFSGNTIYF
TGTGCCAGCAGTTACGGGGCCTTCTCTGGAAACACCATATATTTT
>-|-|TRBJ1-2|TRBV19
CAGQGNYGYTF
TGTGCCGGGCAGGGGAACTATGGCTACACCTTC
>-|TRBD1|TRBJ2-7|TRBV3-1
CASSFMTTGKGSEQYF
TGTGCCAGCAGCTTCATGACGACAGGGAAGGGGTCCGAGCAGTACTTC
>-|TRBD1|TRBJ2-1|TRBV12-5
CASGTGEVNEQFF
TGTGCTAGTGGTACAGGGGAAGTCAATGAGCAGTTCTTC
>-|-|TRBJ2-3|TRBV7-2
CAIPHGASSTDTQYF
TGTGCCATACCCCACGGAGCTTCAAGCACAGATACGCAGTATTTT
>-|-|TRBJ1-2|TRBV29-1
CSVEGRGPYGYTF
TGCAGCGTTGAAGGAAGGGGCCCTTATGGCTACACCTTC
>-|-|TRBJ2-7|TRBV29-1
CSVTLRQASGGEQYF
TGCAGCGTCACATTAAGACAGGCCTCCGGGGGGGAGCAGTACTTC
>-|TRBD1|TRBJ2-1|TRBV24-1
CATSTGVQGNEQFF
TGTGCCACCAGTACAGGGGTTCAGGGCAATGAGCAGTTCTTC
>-|-|TRBJ1-6|TRBV11-2
CASSLGGGRNSPLHF
TGTGCCAGCAGCTTAGGGGGGGGACGGAATTCACCCCTCCACTTT
>-|TRBD2|TRBJ2-5|TRBV13
CASSFQTSGETQYF
TGTGCCAGCAGCTTCCAGACTAGCGGGGAGACCCAGTACTTC
>-|-|TRBJ1-3|TRBV3-1
CASSQGWTAGNTIYF
TGTGCCAGCAGCCAAGGGTGGACAGCCGGAAACACCATATATTTT
>few|TRBD1|TRBJ1-4|TRBV7-2
CASSSGQGANEKLFF
TGTGCCAGCAGCTCTGGACAGGGCGCTAATGAAAAACTGTTTTTT
>once|-|TRBJ1-1|TRBV9
CASSVVPGSTEAFF
TGTGCCAGCAGCGTAGTTCCAGGGAGCACTGAAGCTTTCTTT
>-|-|TRBJ2-7|TRBV5-1
CASSFVPGADEQYF
TGCGCCAGCAGCTTCGTACCAGGGGCCGACGAGCAGTACTTC
>-|-|TRBJ1-5|TRBV3-1
CASSQRTAEPQHF
TGTGCCAGCAGCCAAAGGACAGCGGAGCCCCAGCATTTT
>-|TRBD1|TRBJ1-1|TRBV15
CATSSDRANTEAFF
TGTGCCACCAGCAGCGACAGGGCGAACACTGAAGCTTTCTTT
>-|TRBD2|TRBJ2-5|TRBV9
CASSVVSGGETQYF
TGTGCCAGCAGCGTAGTTAGCGGGGGAGAGACCCAGTACTTC
>-|TRBD2|TRBJ2-2|TRBV2
CASRLAGADTGELFF
TGTGCCAGCAGACTAGCGGGGGCCGACACCGGGGAGCTGTTTTTT
>-|TRBD2|TRBJ2-1|TRBV29-1
CSAKLAGAYNEQFF
TGCAGCGCTAAACTAGCGGGAGCTTACAATGAGCAGTTCTTC
>-|TRBD2|TRBJ2-3|TRBV7-2
CASSRTGGATDTQYF
TGTGCCAGCAGCCGAACGGGGGGAGCCACAGATACGCAGTATTTT
>-|TRBD2|TRBJ2-1|TRBV5-1
CASSLIGDYVDEQFF
TGCGCCAGCAGCTTAATTGGGGACTACGTCGATGAGCAGTTCTTC
>-|TRBD1|TRBJ2-2|TRBV7-8
CASSLRDRAGELFF
TGTGCCAGCAGCTTACGGGACAGGGCCGGGGAGCTGTTTTTT
>-|TRBD2|TRBJ2-7|TRBV4-1
CASSQGTGLADYEQYF
TGCGCCAGCAGCCAGGGGACGGGACTAGCGGACTACGAGCAGTACTTC
>-|TRBD1|TRBJ2-1|TRBV3-1
CASSRQGTYNEQFF
TGTGCCAGCAGCCGACAGGGGACCTACAATGAGCAGTTCTTC
>few|-|TRBJ1-1|TRBV7-8
CASSLGLHTEAFF
TGTGCCAGCAGCTTAGGACTGCACACTGAAGCTTTCTTT